The present entry profiles one TCR beta chain with its context. In the authors' workflow: Estimation of nucleated cell counts relied on the amplification of reference gene primers. Clones were read by immunoSEQ multiplex PCR, and TCRdb kept only the in-frame ones, dropping some. V and J calls and clone size follow that table, whereas D and trimming were derived from the DNA. The sample has 350,000 to 450,000 clones, around nine tenths seen once; the top ten hold about 3%. These data originate in a study of blood T cell repertoires in COVID-19. Study overall: Sites across the United States, Italy and Spain contributed samples from acute and convalescent COVID-19. T cells, B-cell-depleted T cells, or PBMCs provided the cDNA or gDNA that served as material.

Per the germline V gene, CDR1 is MNHEY and CDR2 is SVGAGI. The CDR3 covers 14 residues. V lost 6 bases to trimming and J lost 4 bases, with 15 bases between them. This chain connects TRBV6-5 to TRBJ2-5; possibly TRBD2 for D (5 bases). This clonotype was sampled from a human donor in a cohort sampled during active COVID-19. Material for sequencing was peripheral blood. Here the CDR3 DNA reads TGTGCCAGCAGGGACCGGCTAGCCCGAGAGACCCAGTACTTC. Its protein product is CASRDRLARETQYF.